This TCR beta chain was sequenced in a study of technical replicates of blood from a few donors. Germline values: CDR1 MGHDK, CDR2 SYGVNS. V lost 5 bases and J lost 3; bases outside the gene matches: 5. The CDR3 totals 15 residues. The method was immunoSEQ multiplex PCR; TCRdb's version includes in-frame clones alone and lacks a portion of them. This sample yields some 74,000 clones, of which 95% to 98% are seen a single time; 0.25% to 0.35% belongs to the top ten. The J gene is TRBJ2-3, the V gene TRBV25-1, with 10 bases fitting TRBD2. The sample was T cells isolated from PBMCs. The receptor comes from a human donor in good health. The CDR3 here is CASSYLAGVTDTQYF. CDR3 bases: TGTGCCAGCAGTTACCTAGCGGGAGTTACAGATACGCAGTATTTT.